The clone carrying this T cell receptor (beta chain) was counted ten times or more. TRAV- and TRBV-specific primers, spanning alpha and beta chains, primed first-strand cDNA. PCR amplification of the TCRs was performed with Phusion for 20 PCR cycles, and it relied on a constant-region primer together with a V-primer adapter. Researchers amplified the isolated mRNA using in vitro transcription. TCRdb called the reads again in MiXCR, with one record for every CDR3 protein. Of tens of thousands of distinct CDR3 sequences in the sample, roughly a sixth were seen once. Trimming cost V 1 base and J 5 bases, with 10 bases left between them. The CDR3 is 13 amino acids. Germline assignment: CDR1 SGHRS and CDR2 YFSETQ. Described time point: before trial treatment. The sample is drawn from a study of low-dose radiotherapy and immunotherapy resistance in tumors. As for the study in general: Intravenous administration to patients comprised nivolumab at 240 mg every two weeks and ipilimumab at 1 mg/kg every six weeks.

The source of this sequence is a male donor with prostate cancer. The source material was PBMCs, sampled before treatment. The rearrangement uses TRBV5-1 and TRBJ2-7, with D perhaps assigned TRBD1 or TRBD2 (5 bases each). DNA for the CDR3: TGCGCCAGCAGCTTGAACCAGGGAGACGAGCAGTACTTC. Translation gives CASSLNQGDEQYF. Looking up the rest from reference TRBV5-1 and TRBJ2-7 gives the full variable domain: KAGVTQTPRYLIKTRGQQVTLSCSPISGHRSVSWYQQTPGQGLQFLFEYFSETQRNKGNFPGRFSGRQFSNSRSEMNVSTLELGDSALYLCASSLNQGDEQYFGPGTRLTVT.